This T cell receptor (beta chain) was observed in a study of blood T cell repertoires in COVID-19. Study as a whole: The origin of the acute and convalescent COVID-19 samples was the United States, Italy and Spain.

As handled by the study authors: Scientists estimated how many nucleated cells there were by amplifying reference gene primers. This table comes from immunoSEQ multiplex PCR, and its TCRdb copy is limited to in-frame clones, with some not included. Clonal size and the V and J genes are those of that table, whereas D and trimming came from the DNA. The sample contains approximately 190,000 clones, approximately 90% of which appear only once. The germline CDR1 and CDR2 sequences are LNHDA and SQIVND (reference sequence). This CDR3 region has 13 residues. Trimming cost V 5 bases and J 5 bases, with 12 bases left between them.

The sequencing input was peripheral blood. This receptor was taken from a man between 65 and 79 years old with active or convalescent COVID-19. The chain carries TRBV19 and TRBJ1-1; D may be TRBD1 (5 bases). CDR3 nucleotide sequence: TGTGCCAGTAGTTGGTTAGGGGATACTGAAGCTTTCTTT. Translating gives CASSWLGDTEAFF.